The 16 T cell receptor beta chains below all came from one sample that was sequenced in a study of blood T cell repertoires in COVID-19. TCRdb's table, derived via immunoSEQ multiplex PCR, lists solely in-frame clones and lacks some. Of around 280,000 clones listed, roughly 87% were seen once; the top ten hold 2% to 2.5%. What was sequenced was peripheral blood. These receptor sequences come from a woman aged 45-65 years who had recovered from COVID-19.

The chain links TRBV5-6 to TRBJ2-7; 13 positions match TRBD2. Germline CDR1 is SGHDT and CDR2 is YYEEEE. V dropped 0 bases and J dropped 8; count of bases not matched to a gene: 2. CDR3 length: 14 amino acids. CDR3 in DNA: TGTGCCAGCAGCTTGGGAGGGACTAGCGGGAAGCAGTACTTC. It encodes CASSLGGTSGKQYF.

V is TRBV5-1 and J is TRBJ2-3; 10 nucleotides agree with TRBD2. From germline, CDR1 is SGHRS and CDR2 YFSETQ. Losses at the gene ends were 5 bases for V and 3 bases for J; bases not matched to a gene: 6. The CDR3 runs 15 residues. The CDR3 coding sequence is TGCGCCAGCAGGACAGCGGGGGGGCCGACAGATACGCAGTATTTT. Translated: CASRTAGGPTDTQYF.

This clone was recorded only once. This chain joins TRBV7-9 and TRBJ2-6, with TRBD1 matching over 8 bases. V was clipped by 5 bases and J by 0 bases; unmatched bases: 6. Germline-derived CDR1 and CDR2 are SEHNR and FQNEAQ (reference sequence). This CDR3 contains 17 residues. CDR3 sequence reads: CASSQRQGSSGANVLTF. The CDR3 DNA sequence: TGTGCCAGCAGCCAGAGACAGGGGAGCTCTGGGGCCAACGTCCTGACTTTC. The entire variable domain, with the rest obtained from reference TRBV7-9 and TRBJ2-6, is as follows: DTGVSQNPRHKITKRGQNVTFRCDPISEHNRLYWYRQTLGQGPEFLTYFQNEAQLEKSRLLSDRFSAERPKGSFSTLEIQRTEQGDSAMYLCASSQRQGSSGANVLTFGAGSRLTVL.

The chain links TRBV7-2 to TRBJ1-1; a weak D match, TRBD1 (6 bases). The CDR3 spans 13 residues. V was clipped by 4 bases and J by 3 bases, with 9 bases between them. Germline CDR1 is SGHTA and CDR2 is FQGNSA. The chain's CDR3 is CASSSGVYTEAFF. In DNA form, the CDR3 reads TGTGCCAGCAGCTCAGGGGTTTACACTGAAGCTTTCTTT.

This clone has just a few counts. V usage is TRBV30 and J usage is TRBJ1-6; no firm D call. The V gene lost 0 bases and the J gene lost 9 bases, with 6 bases spanning the gap. CDR1 GTSNPN and CDR2 SVGIG come from the germline V gene (reference sequence). CDR3 length equals 12 residues. The DNA for the CDR3 is TGTGCCTGGAGTGTATTGCGTTCACCCCTCCACTTT. It codes for CAWSVLRSPLHF.

This chain uses TRBV18 with TRBJ1-1; the match to TRBD1 covers 7 bases. Looked up from germline, CDR1 is KGHSH and CDR2 is LQKENI. The CDR3 covers 16 residues. Trimming took 0 bases from V and 0 from J; bases not matched to a gene: 4. The DNA for the CDR3 is TGTGCCAGCTCACCACCGGGACAGTTCATGAACACTGAAGCTTTCTTT. Translating gives CASSPPGQFMNTEAFF.

V is TRBV6-2 or TRBV6-3 and J is TRBJ2-6; D not certain. CDR1 is MNHEY, CDR2 SVGEGT, per germline. Trimming took off 6 bases at V and 0 bases at J, with 15 bases between the two ends. The CDR3 loop spans 17 amino acids. Written as DNA, the CDR3 is TGTGCCAGCAGCCGACCGCAGGTTATCTCTGGGGCCAACGTCCTGACTTTC. Encoded protein: CASSRPQVISGANVLTF.

V usage is TRBV7-2 and J usage is TRBJ2-1; 9 bases align to TRBD2. The CDR3 has 15 residues. Losses at the gene ends were 6 bases for V and 4 bases for J; bases not matched to a gene: 7. Germline assignment: CDR1 SGHTA and CDR2 FQGNSA. DNA of the CDR3: TGTGCCAGCAGTCTTAGCGGGAGTTTATACAATGAGCAGTTCTTC. Translated, it gives CASSLSGSLYNEQFF. The complete variable domain, with remaining parts taken from reference TRBV7-2 and TRBJ2-1, reads GAGVSQSPSNKVTEKGKDVELRCDPISGHTALYWYRQSLGQGLEFLIYFQGNSAPDKSGLPSDRFSAERTGGSVSTLTIQRTQQEDSAVYLCASSLSGSLYNEQFFGPGTRLTVL.

The chain joins TRBV27 to TRBJ1-1, with unresolved D. Trimming removed 6 bases at V and 0 bases at J, with 14 bases between. Germline loops: CDR1 MNHEY, CDR2 SMNVEV (reference sequence). CDR3 length: 15 amino acids. The CDR3 DNA reads TGTGCCAGCAGGCGAGCGCCCACCATGAACACTGAAGCTTTCTTT. It encodes CASRRAPTMNTEAFF.

The chain is built from TRBV7-2 and TRBJ2-1, with TRBD2 identical over 10 bases. CDR1 SGHTA and CDR2 FQGNSA come from the germline V gene. V lost 4 bases, J lost 5 bases, and 8 bases stayed unmatched. This CDR3 is 16 amino acids long. The CDR3 protein is CASSSQAGGQNNEQFF. CDR3 nucleotide sequence: TGTGCCAGCAGCTCACAAGCGGGGGGGCAAAACAATGAGCAGTTCTTC. The complete variable domain, with remaining parts taken from reference TRBV7-2 and TRBJ2-1, reads GAGVSQSPSNKVTEKGKDVELRCDPISGHTALYWYRQSLGQGLEFLIYFQGNSAPDKSGLPSDRFSAERTGGSVSTLTIQRTQQEDSAVYLCASSSQAGGQNNEQFFGPGTRLTVL.

This rearrangement joins TRBV11-2 to TRBJ2-2; D perhaps matches TRBD2 (6 bases). Germline CDR1 and CDR2: SGHAT and FQNNGV. Trimming removed 4 bases from V and 3 bases from J, with 12 bases in between. This CDR3 comprises 15 residues. CDR3 region: CASSSEGTYTGELFF. In DNA, the CDR3 is TGTGCCAGCAGCTCCGAAGGGACTTACACCGGGGAGCTGTTTTTT.

V and J are TRBV5-1 and TRBJ2-7; D is unclear. Looked up from germline, CDR1 is SGHRS and CDR2 is YFSETQ. The CDR3 has 12 residues. The V gene lost 4 bases and the J gene lost 7 bases, with 12 bases spanning the gap. For the CDR3, the DNA is TGCGCCAGCAGCCCCCTCTTCGGGGAGCAGTACTTC. This sequence encodes CASSPLFGEQYF. Together with reference TRBV5-1 and TRBJ2-7, the CDR3 gives the full variable domain: KAGVTQTPRYLIKTRGQQVTLSCSPISGHRSVSWYQQTPGQGLQFLFEYFSETQRNKGNFPGRFSGRQFSNSRSEMNVSTLELGDSALYLCASSPLFGEQYFGPGTRLTVT.

CDR3 nucleotides: TGTGCCGCGTTCGCGGCAGGGCAGGAAAAACTGTTTTTT. This codes for CAAFAAGQEKLFF. This sequence joins TRBV6-5 and TRBJ1-4, with D perhaps TRBD1 (5 bases). CDR1 is MNHEY, CDR2 SVGAGI, per germline. This CDR3 is built from 13 residues. Trimming pared 11 bases from V and 8 bases from J, leaving 18 bases between.

This chain links TRBV15 with TRBJ2-3, with 11 positions matching TRBD1. The germline V gene has CDR1 LNHNV and CDR2 YYDKDF (reference sequence). CDR3 length equals 14 residues. The V gene end was trimmed by 5 bases and the J gene end by 4 bases; junction bases not matched to a gene: 2. The CDR3 region has the DNA TGTGCCACCAGCCAGGGACAGGGGGCAGATACGCAGTATTTT. As protein: CATSQGQGADTQYF.

This clone appeared a single time. The chain recombines TRBV5-1 with TRBJ2-5, with TRBD2 matching 12 bases. Germline V gives CDR1 SGHRS, CDR2 YFSETQ. V lost 4 bases to trimming and J lost 6 bases; unmatched junction nucleotides: 19. The CDR3 runs to 19 residues. The CDR3 reads CASSQTLLAGGPHPKTQYF. The CDR3 DNA reads as TGCGCCAGCAGCCAAACCCTTCTAGCGGGGGGGCCTCACCCGAAGACCCAGTACTTC.

V and J are TRBV30 and TRBJ1-1, with 7 bases that match TRBD1. V gave up 1 base and J gave up 3 bases; unmatched junction bases: 2. Germline V gene lookup returns CDR1 GTSNPN and CDR2 SVGIG (reference sequence). The CDR3 length is 13 residues. The CDR3 here is CAWSGDSYTEAFF. DNA of the CDR3: TGTGCCTGGAGTGGGGACAGTTACACTGAAGCTTTCTTT.